These 29 T cell receptor beta chains share one sample of origin, sequenced in a study of cytomegalovirus exposure and HLA in healthy donors. The study ran its PCR with 60 Vbeta and 13 Jbeta primers. Assay: immunoSEQ multiplex PCR; the TCRdb copy retains only in-frame clones and omits some. The sample lists approximately 76,000 clones, under 85% occurring once. Sample: PBMCs. These receptors were taken from a woman in her 40s in good health and CMV-seropositive.

This chain joins TRBV2 and TRBJ1-1; 10 nucleotides agree with TRBD1. Trimming took 6 bases from V and 8 from J; bases not matched to a gene: 6. The CDR3 is 13 residues long. Germline lookup yields CDR1 SNHLY and CDR2 FYNNEI. The CDR3 bases are TGTGCCAGCAGAGCGACAGGGGGCTGGGAAGCTTTCTTT. It encodes CASRATGGWEAFF.

The genes are TRBV28 and TRBJ2-7; 7 bases are a match to TRBD2. The CDR3 runs 15 residues. Germline CDR1 is MDHEN and CDR2 is SYDVKM. V was clipped by 8 bases and J by 3 bases; unmatched bases: 13. The CDR3 DNA is TGTGCCAGCTGTACCGGGACTAACGCGCTCTACGAGCAGTACTTC. Amino acid sequence: CASCTGTNALYEQYF. The variable domain in full, completed from reference TRBV28 and TRBJ2-7, reads DVKVTQSSRYLVKRTGEKVFLECVQDMDHENMFWYRQDPGLGLRLIYFSYDVKMKEKGDIPEGYSVSREKKERFSLILESASTNQTSMYLCASCTGTNALYEQYFGPGTRLTVT.

The chain links TRBV27 to TRBJ1-4; 7 nucleotides match TRBD1. This CDR3 is built from 14 residues. CDR1 and CDR2 (germline): MNHEY, SMNVEV (reference sequence). With 5 bases clipped from V and 4 bases from J, the junction kept 4 bases outside the gene matches. CDR3 bases: TGTGCCAGCAGTAGAGGACAGGTTAATGAAAAACTGTTTTTT. The encoded protein is CASSRGQVNEKLFF.

V gene TRBV6-5 combines with J gene TRBJ2-1; TRBD1 matches at 11 bases. Germline V gene data show CDR1 as MNHEY and CDR2 as SVGAGI. The CDR3 covers 15 residues. The V and J ends lost 0 bases and 7 bases, in that order; junction bases with no gene match: 2. CDR3 region: CASSYSDRGPNEQFF. DNA for the CDR3: TGTGCCAGCAGTTACTCGGACAGGGGGCCGAATGAGCAGTTCTTC.

The genes are TRBV19 and TRBJ2-7; 7 bases map to TRBD1. V lost 3 bases, J lost 2 bases, and 4 bases stayed unmatched. Germline lookup yields CDR1 LNHDA and CDR2 SQIVND (reference sequence). This CDR3 has 14 amino acids. The CDR3 here is CASSIEGGPYEQYF. CDR3 in DNA: TGTGCCAGTAGTATCGAAGGGGGCCCCTACGAGCAGTACTTC.

The J gene is TRBJ2-2, the V gene TRBV27, with TRBD1 matching 8 bases. With 8 bases clipped from V and 9 bases from J, the junction kept 14 bases outside the gene matches. The CDR3 sequence is 15 residues long. The germline V gene has CDR1 MNHEY and CDR2 SMNVEV (reference sequence). The CDR3 loop is CASLKTGTGNRELFF. CDR3 bases: TGTGCCAGCCTAAAAACCGGGACAGGTAACCGGGAGCTGTTTTTT.

This chain uses TRBV6-5 with TRBJ2-7; 7 bases are a match to TRBD2. After removal of 6 bases from V and 12 bases from J, the junction contained 17 bases not matched to a gene. CDR3 length: 14 residues. In germline, CDR1 is MNHEY, CDR2 SVGAGI. In nucleotides, the CDR3 is TGTGCCAGCAGCCAGGGAGGGTTTTTGTTCGACCGGTACTTC. It codes for CASSQGGFLFDRYF.

The rearrangement uses TRBV4-1 and TRBJ2-2; 15 bases map to TRBD2. Germline CDR1 MGHRA, CDR2 YSYEKL. CDR3 length: 18 amino acids. The V gene end was trimmed by 3 bases and the J gene end by 2 bases; junction bases not matched to a gene: 4. In DNA form, the CDR3 reads TGCGCCAGCAGCCACCTGGGACTAGCGGGGGGAAACACCGGGGAGCTGTTTTTT. Protein: CASSHLGLAGGNTGELFF.

This clone has just one count. Written as DNA, the CDR3 is TGTGCCAGCAGATCAGTAGAGGCGCCTCCCGAGGGGACCCAGTACTTC. Its translation is CASRSVEAPPEGTQYF. The chain links TRBV27 to TRBJ2-5, with D perhaps TRBD2 (5 bases). V was clipped by 6 bases and J by 7 bases, with 24 bases between them. Germline CDR1 and CDR2: MNHEY and SMNVEV (reference sequence). The CDR3 length is 16 residues.

A remark on this clone: Germline is not matched at one junction end, which may reflect a read error. This chain connects TRBV9 to TRBJ1-1, with 8 bases fitting TRBD1. The CDR3 has 13 residues. Germline V gene sequence: CDR1 SGDLS, CDR2 YYNGEE. CDR3 bases: TGTGCCAGCAGCGTGACAGGGGTCACTGAAGCTCTCTTT. Translated, it gives CASSVTGVTEALF.

V is TRBV19 and J is TRBJ2-7; possibly TRBD2 for D (5 bases). The CDR3 contains 15 residues. The V and J ends lost 3 bases and 1 base respectively, with 13 bases between them. The germline V gene has CDR1 LNHDA and CDR2 SQIVND (reference sequence). DNA for the CDR3: TGTGCCAGTAGTATGTCTGGACTTGAATCCTACGAGCAGTACTTC. Protein product: CASSMSGLESYEQYF.

V usage is TRBV28 and J usage is TRBJ2-2, with 12 bases that match TRBD2. Trimming took 5 bases from V and 4 from J; bases not matched to a gene: 8. The CDR3 totals 17 residues. Per germline, CDR1 MDHEN and CDR2 SYDVKM. CDR3 coding DNA: TGTGCCAGCAGTCGGACTAGCGGGATTGTTGGCACCGGGGAGCTGTTTTTT. It specifies CASSRTSGIVGTGELFF.

This rearrangement joins TRBV2 to TRBJ2-7, with D possibly TRBD1 on 6 matching bases. Germline CDR1 and CDR2: SNHLY and FYNNEI. Trimming cost V 4 bases and J 2 bases, with 9 bases left between them. The CDR3 loop spans 13 amino acids. The CDR3 DNA follows: TGTGCCAGCAGTGGGGGACATCCCTACGAGCAGTACTTC. Protein: CASSGGHPYEQYF.

The CDR3 protein is CASSLANSGAETQYF. For the CDR3, the DNA is TGCGCCAGCAGCTTGGCAAATAGCGGGGCAGAGACCCAGTACTTC. J is TRBJ2-5 and V is TRBV5-1; 8 nucleotides match TRBD2. Germline V gene data show CDR1 as SGHRS and CDR2 as YFSETQ. The CDR3 runs to 15 residues. V shed 0 bases, J shed 4 bases, and the junction held 5 bases outside the gene matches.

V gene TRBV5-6 combines with J gene TRBJ1-1, with D maybe TRBD1 (5 bases). Per germline, CDR1 SGHDT and CDR2 YYEEEE. Trimming pared 0 bases from V and 2 bases from J, leaving 8 bases between. The CDR3 spans 14 residues. CDR3: CASSLAGYNTEAFF. CDR3 bases: TGTGCCAGCAGCTTGGCAGGGTATAACACTGAAGCTTTCTTT.

The chain has TRBV6-5 and TRBJ1-2, with no clear D. CDR1 is MNHEY and CDR2 is SVGAGI in the germline V gene. This CDR3 contains 14 residues. V lost 0 bases and J 0 bases, leaving 5 bases between the germline ends. Written as DNA, the CDR3 is TGTGCCAGCAGTTACTCCAGTTCTAACTATGGCTACACCTTC. Translation gives CASSYSSSNYGYTF.

This clone was seen once. This chain uses TRBV6-5 with TRBJ1-2, with D possibly TRBD1 on 6 matching bases. Looked up from germline, CDR1 is MNHEY and CDR2 is SVGAGI. V lost 6 bases to trimming and J lost 7 bases, with 18 bases between them. CDR3 size: 14 residues. The CDR3 region has the DNA TGTGCCAGCAGGCCCTCCGGGGGGGCGAGTGGCTACACCTTC. Amino acids: CASRPSGGASGYTF.

This chain joins TRBV11-2 and TRBJ1-2, with 9 bases that match TRBD1. There are 14 residues in the CDR3. The V gene's germline CDR1 is SGHAT and CDR2 FQNNGV. V shed 5 bases, J shed 4 bases, and the junction held 5 bases outside the gene matches. The CDR3 region is CASSVGQGIYGYTF. CDR3 DNA sequence: TGTGCCAGCAGCGTCGGACAGGGGATCTATGGCTACACCTTC.

The chain links TRBV5-1 to TRBJ2-1, with 8 bases that match TRBD1. V lost 1 base, J lost 6 bases, and 6 bases stayed unmatched. The CDR3 runs to 15 residues. Germline lookup yields CDR1 SGHRS and CDR2 YFSETQ. Here the CDR3 DNA reads TGCGCCAGCAGCTTGCTAGGACAGGGTGTCAATGAGCAGTTCTTC. Its protein is CASSLLGQGVNEQFF. The entire variable domain, with the rest obtained from reference TRBV5-1 and TRBJ2-1, is as follows: KAGVTQTPRYLIKTRGQQVTLSCSPISGHRSVSWYQQTPGQGLQFLFEYFSETQRNKGNFPGRFSGRQFSNSRSEMNVSTLELGDSALYLCASSLLGQGVNEQFFGPGTRLTVL.

This clone was observed a handful of times. The chain combines TRBV2 with TRBJ1-3; weak D call: TRBD1 (5 bases). V was cut by 0 bases and J by 1 base, with 10 bases left in between. Germline assignment: CDR1 SNHLY and CDR2 FYNNEI. This CDR3 region has 16 residues. CDR3 protein: CASSEARAGSGNTIYF. The CDR3 bases are TGTGCCAGCAGTGAAGCTCGGGCAGGGTCTGGAAACACCATATATTTT.

In DNA, the CDR3 is TGTGCCAGCAGCCGAACGGGACAGGGGGGTCAGCCCCAGCATTTT. Residues: CASSRTGQGGQPQHF. V and J are TRBV7-8 and TRBJ1-5, with 11 bases matching TRBD1. V lost 5 bases, J lost 6 bases, and 6 bases stayed unmatched. The CDR3 is made up of 15 amino acids. CDR1 is SGHVS, CDR2 FQNEAQ, per germline.

This clone was found once. At one end, the junction sequence differs from germline, possibly due to a read error. V usage is TRBV29-1 and J usage is TRBJ1-1; TRBD1 matches at 8 bases. CDR1 and CDR2 (germline): SQVTM, ANQGSEA. The CDR3 covers 15 residues. Here the CDR3 DNA reads TGCAGCGTCGAAGCGGCTGCCAGACAGGGGACTGAAGCTTTCTTT. Protein: CSVEAAARQGTEAFF. Complete variable domain (other parts from reference TRBV29-1 and TRBJ1-1): SAVISQKPSRDICQRGTSLTIQCQVDSQVTMMFWYRQQPGQSLTLIATANQGSEATYESGFVIDKFPISRPNLTFSTLTVSNMSPEDSSIYLCSVEAAARQGTEAFFGQGTRLTVV.

The V and J genes are TRBV29-1 and TRBJ2-7; 7 nucleotides agree with TRBD2. The CDR3 covers 16 residues. J gave up 1 base and V 5 bases, and 14 bases lay outside the gene matches. Germline lookup yields CDR1 SQVTM and CDR2 ANQGSEA. DNA of the CDR3: TGCAGCGTTATGGTTCTAGCGGTAGACATTTCCTACGAGCAGTACTTC. It yields the protein CSVMVLAVDISYEQYF.

This chain uses TRBV6-6 with TRBJ2-3; 10 bases match TRBD1. From germline, CDR1 is MNHNY and CDR2 SVGAGI (reference sequence). The J segment lost 3 bases and the V segment lost 4 bases, leaving 1 base of the junction unmatched. The CDR3 is made up of 14 amino acids. This chain's CDR3 is CASSWGQGTDTQYF. The DNA for the CDR3 is TGTGCCAGCAGTTGGGGACAGGGGACAGATACGCAGTATTTT.

J is TRBJ1-1 and V is TRBV6-5; unclear D gene. The V end was cut by 7 bases, the J end by 6 bases, with 18 bases between. CDR3 size: 14 residues. The germline V gene encodes CDR1 MNHEY and CDR2 SVGAGI. DNA for the CDR3: TGTGCCAGCAATAGTCTCGTCAGGCCTCCTGAAGCTTTCTTT. Amino acids: CASNSLVRPPEAFF.

The chain couples TRBV6-1 to TRBJ1-4; TRBD1 aligns across 9 bases. Trimming removed 9 bases from V and 6 bases from J; junction bases left unmatched: 5. The CDR3 extends over 13 amino acids. Germline V gene lookup returns CDR1 MNHNS and CDR2 SASEGT. The CDR3 bases are TGTGCCAGTGAACGGGACAGGGATGAAAAACTGTTTTTT. Translated: CASERDRDEKLFF.

This chain uses TRBV6-5 with TRBJ2-7; 9 bases are shared with TRBD1. Germline V lookup: CDR1 MNHEY, CDR2 SVGAGI. J lost 2 bases, V lost 8 bases, and 4 bases had no gene match. The CDR3 sequence is 13 residues long. The CDR3: CASGQGPTYEQYF. The CDR3 bases are TGTGCCAGCGGACAGGGGCCAACCTACGAGCAGTACTTC.

This CDR3 reads CASTKGGGSNEKLFF. DNA for the CDR3: TGCGCCAGCACCAAGGGGGGGGGCTCTAATGAAAAACTGTTTTTT. V and J are TRBV4-3 and TRBJ1-4; D perhaps matches TRBD1 (6 bases). Germline CDR1 LGHNA, CDR2 YSLEER. V was shortened by 7 bases and J by 3 bases, with 15 bases between the two germline ends. There are 15 residues in the CDR3.

This chain joins TRBV11-2 and TRBJ2-5, with a weak D call TRBD1 (5 bases). The V end lost 3 bases, the J end lost 3 bases, and 8 bases lay between the germline ends. From germline, CDR1 is SGHAT and CDR2 FQNNGV. The CDR3 is 13 amino acids. CDR3 protein: CASSLEGEETQYF. CDR3 DNA: TGTGCCAGCAGCTTGGAAGGGGAAGAGACCCAGTACTTC.